The 9 T cell receptor beta chains presented below share a single source sample, sequenced in a study of T-cell reconstitution after alpha-beta-depleted transplantation in children. Unique molecular identifiers were incorporated during preparation of the TCRbeta library. TCRdb called the PCR reads again in MiXCR, with one record for every CDR3 protein. The sample includes around 380,000 distinct CDR3 sequences, approximately 10% of them seen just once. Sequencing was performed on PBMCs from the stem cell graft donor, taken from the stem cell graft. These receptors came from a human donor who donated a stem cell graft to a child with acute myeloid leukemia.

This clonotype was counted a few times. V usage is TRBV20-1 and J usage is TRBJ2-7; TRBD2 aligns across 8 bases. CDR3 length equals 14 residues. CDR1 is DFQATT, CDR2 SNEGSKA, per germline (reference sequence). V lost 0 bases to trimming and J lost 2 bases; unmatched junction nucleotides: 3. CDR3 nucleotides: TGCAGTGCTAGAGAAGCGGGGGTTCCCTACGAGCAGTACTTC. Translating gives CSAREAGVPYEQYF.

This clonotype was counted many times. The chain recombines TRBV7-2 with TRBJ2-1, with TRBD2 as a possible D gene (6 bases). V lost 1 base and J 8 bases, leaving 12 bases between the germline ends. CDR3 length equals 14 residues. The germline V gene has CDR1 SGHTA and CDR2 FQGNSA. CDR3 sequence (DNA): TGTGCCAGCAGCTTAGGAGCCCCTAGCGATGAGCAGTTCTTC. Residues: CASSLGAPSDEQFF.

The V and J genes are TRBV12-3 or TRBV12-4 and TRBJ2-5, with 10 positions matching TRBD2. J was trimmed by 1 base and V by 6 bases; bases with no gene match: 5. The CDR3 sequence is 15 residues long. The CDR3, as DNA: TGTGCCAGCAGAACCGGGACTAGCGCCCAAGAGACCCAGTACTTC. Translating gives CASRTGTSAQETQYF.

This clonotype was observed a handful of times. V is TRBV27 and J is TRBJ2-3, with 8 positions matching TRBD2. Trimming removed 3 bases from V and 0 bases from J; junction bases left unmatched: 2. Germline CDR1 is MNHEY and CDR2 is SMNVEV (reference sequence). This CDR3 has 15 residues. The CDR3 protein is CASSLGLDSTDTQYF. DNA for the CDR3: TGTGCCAGCAGTTTGGGACTAGATAGCACAGATACGCAGTATTTT.

The chain recombines TRBV6-1 with TRBJ1-5, with 7 bases that match TRBD1. The CDR3 runs 14 residues. With 5 bases clipped from V and 4 bases from J, the junction kept 5 bases outside the gene matches. In germline, CDR1 is MNHNS, CDR2 SASEGT. CDR3 region: CASSTGALNQPQHF. For the CDR3, the DNA is TGTGCCAGCAGTACAGGGGCCCTGAATCAGCCCCAGCATTTT.

This rearrangement joins TRBV13 to TRBJ2-7, with TRBD2 matching 7 bases. Germline loops: CDR1 PRHDT, CDR2 FYEKMQ (reference sequence). The CDR3 runs 15 residues. The V and J ends lost 4 bases and 0 bases, in that order; junction bases with no gene match: 6. CDR3 sequence: CASSSREEDSYEQYF. CDR3 nucleotide sequence: TGTGCCAGCAGCTCCCGGGAGGAAGACTCCTACGAGCAGTACTTC.

The rearrangement joins TRBV6-5 to TRBJ1-5; TRBD1 matches at 7 bases. The CDR3 is 16 residues long. The ends lost 2 bases at V and 1 base at J; junction bases unmatched: 5. CDR1 MNHEY and CDR2 SVGAGI come from the germline V gene. This chain's CDR3 is CASSYEQGSSNQPQHF. CDR3 coding DNA: TGTGCCAGCAGTTACGAACAGGGGTCGAGCAATCAGCCCCAGCATTTT.

This clonotype was observed at least ten times. Here the CDR3 DNA reads TGCGCCAGCAGCTTGGGGACAGGGGGTCTTCTCAACACTGAAGCTTTCTTT. Translation gives CASSLGTGGLLNTEAFF. This chain links TRBV5-1 with TRBJ1-1; 10 bases are a match to TRBD1. CDR3 length: 17 amino acids. V shed 0 bases, J shed 2 bases, and the junction held 7 bases outside the gene matches. Per germline, CDR1 SGHRS and CDR2 YFSETQ. Full variable domain (remainder filled in from reference TRBV5-1 and TRBJ1-1): KAGVTQTPRYLIKTRGQQVTLSCSPISGHRSVSWYQQTPGQGLQFLFEYFSETQRNKGNFPGRFSGRQFSNSRSEMNVSTLELGDSALYLCASSLGTGGLLNTEAFFGQGTRLTVV.

This clonotype was seen only a few times. A much larger clone lies one base from this, so it may be a read error. This chain links TRBV20-1 with TRBJ1-1, with D tentatively TRBD1 (6 bases). The germline gives CDR1 DFQATT, CDR2 SNEGSKA (reference sequence). The CDR3 runs to 16 residues. The CDR3 here is CCARSSGGGMNTEAFF. As DNA, the CDR3 is TGCTGTGCTAGATCCTCCGGCGGGGGCATGAACACTGAAGCTTTCTTT.